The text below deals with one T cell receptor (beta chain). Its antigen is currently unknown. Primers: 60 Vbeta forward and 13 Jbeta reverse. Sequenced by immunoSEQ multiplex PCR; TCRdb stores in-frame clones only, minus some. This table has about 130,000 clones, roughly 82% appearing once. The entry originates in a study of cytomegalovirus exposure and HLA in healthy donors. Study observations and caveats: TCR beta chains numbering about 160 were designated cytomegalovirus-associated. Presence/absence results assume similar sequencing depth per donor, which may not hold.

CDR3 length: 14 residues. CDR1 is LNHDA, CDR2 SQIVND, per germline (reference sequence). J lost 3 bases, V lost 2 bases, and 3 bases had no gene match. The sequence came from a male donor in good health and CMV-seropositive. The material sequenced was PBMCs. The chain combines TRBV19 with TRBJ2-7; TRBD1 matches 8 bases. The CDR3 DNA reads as TGTGCCAGTAGTATAAGCACAGGGGGCTACGAGCAGTACTTC. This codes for CASSISTGGYEQYF.